This TCR beta chain was recorded in a study of a mutant IDH1 vaccine in newly diagnosed glioma. Sequencing used immunoSEQ multiplex PCR; TCRdb keeps in-frame clones, though not all of them. The sample yields 35,000 to 50,000 clones, roughly 89% seen once. Time point indicated: week 11, during vaccination. Topical imiquimod accompanied each vaccine dose, which consisted of 300 ug of mutant IDH1 20-mer peptide. Study-level findings and limits: It was approximately 93% of patients that developed vaccine-induced immune responses.

The CDR3 has 13 amino acids. The germline V and J ends were trimmed by 0 bases and 7 bases, with 8 bases remaining between them. CDR1 is SGHRS and CDR2 is YFSETQ in the germline V gene. As to this clone: What it binds is not known.

The sequencing here drew on PBMCs, taken from a glioma patient whose treatment included an IDH1 peptide vaccine. The chain carries TRBV5-1 and TRBJ2-1; D gene uncertain. The sequence derives from a man aged 40-55 years with glioma. For the CDR3, the DNA is TGCGCCAGCAGCTTGGTTTACGGAAATGAGCAGTTCTTC. This sequence encodes CASSLVYGNEQFF.